The sequence of this TCR beta chain was determined in a study of cytomegalovirus exposure and HLA in healthy donors. Study-wide context: As released early, the data held some 80 million unique TCRs from HLA-typed donors.

The J segment lost 6 bases and the V segment lost 0 bases, leaving 5 bases of the junction unmatched. The V gene's germline CDR1 is LNHNV and CDR2 YYDKDF (reference sequence). CDR3 size: 16 residues. This clone came up once. This PCR relied on a set of 60 Vbeta primers and 13 Jbeta primers. The repertoire was sequenced with immunoSEQ multiplex PCR; TCRdb's copy has only in-frame clones and lacks some. The data hold approximately 150,000 clones, with approximately 80% observed a single time. Sequenced: PBMCs. The chain recombines TRBV15 with TRBJ1-4; 9 positions agree with TRBD1. This TCR derives from a woman between 18 and 30 years old in good health and CMV-seropositive. This CDR3 reads CATSRDSGTGYEKLFF. The DNA of the CDR3 is TGTGCCACCAGCAGAGATTCGGGGACAGGGTATGAAAAACTGTTTTTT. The full variable domain, its missing parts supplied by reference TRBV15 and TRBJ1-4, is DAMVIQNPRYQVTQFGKPVTLSCSQTLNHNVMYWYQQKSSQAPKLLFHYYDKDFNNEADTPDNFQSRRPNTSFCFLDIRSPGLGDTAMYLCATSRDSGTGYEKLFFGSGTQLSVL.